This TCR beta chain is drawn from a study of T cell responses to AZD1222 COVID-19 vaccine (dated by TCRdb to the early 2020s). For the study in its entirety: TCR sequencing was performed for 233 trial participants, of whom 200 to 210 were given two doses of AZD1222 and approximately 25 were given two doses of MenACWY control vaccine. Trial participants were enrolled into age subgroups of 18-55, 56-69 and 70-plus years, which contained about 150, 28 and 57 TCR-sequenced participants, respectively. The paper as a whole reports these results and caveats: After two AZD1222 doses, both the breadth and the depth of spike-specific TCRs were significantly higher than at day 0 and than in MenACWY recipients. In the small 56-69-year group, the increase in depth fell short of significance, most likely because of low power. Most participants were white British and females outnumbered males, and the authors suggested that clonal diversity may have been underestimated. Reportedly, close to half of the unique spike-specific TCRs recognized epitopes lying outside the regions that are mutated in the B.1.351 and B.1.1.7 variants. Conclusions about previously exposed vaccinees are limited because only 6 or 7 AZD1222 recipients were SARS-CoV-2 seropositive at baseline. Vaccine-associated CD4 TCRs spanned the whole spike protein, with dominant responses in regions 160-218 and 743-854. Because no day 14 peak-response samples were available, repertoires were characterized only after the peak T cell response.

The intended sense of this specimen's time point label: about 28 days (+/-7) after the second vaccine dose. AZD1222 recipients given second doses at about 4 weeks or at about 12 weeks were pooled, since spike-specific TCR depth and breadth were not found to differ between the two schedules. Vaccinee samples came from UK trials COV001 and COV002, including a single-blind randomized controlled phase 2/3 trial of AZD1222 (ChAdOx1 nCoV-19) in healthy adults. For TCRbeta chain sequencing, PBMC samples were collected from trial participants at day 0 and at day 28 after the second dose. The CDR3, from cysteine to phenylalanine, totals 15 residues. Of the read, only the CDR3 DNA is kept; its 45 bases are in frame from base 1. The trim is 4 bases for V and 1 base for J, with a gap of 10 bases between the germline ends. The germline V gene gives CDR1 as SGHNT and CDR2 as YENEEA. The CDR3 regions of human TCRbeta chains were subjected to immunosequencing. As for the authors' bioinformatics: Repertoire TCRs were matched against a reference library of SARS-CoV-2-specific TCRs generated with the MIRA antigen-specificity platform. Breadth meant the fraction of unique TCRs that were SARS-CoV-2-associated, whereas depth meant the fraction of total T cells that were SARS-CoV-2-associated. Using the MIRA data, each spike-specific TCR was mapped to the spike region that the TCR reacts to and placed in a CD4 or CD8 class. Log10-transformed breadth and depth values were compared by one-way ANOVA with Sidak's multiple comparisons tests. TCRdb took this table from immuneACCESS and kept in-frame rearrangements with V and J called. Such tables lack part of the clones; where checked against another copy, unresolved V genes explain under half of the gap, and the rest is unexplained. D and trimming come from the DNA, and the V and J calls and clone size come from that table. The sample has roughly 99,000 clones on record, more than 85% of them singletons. The ten largest clones capture around 8% of the sample.

A word on this clone: Its antigen is not yet known. No per-base quality is available; no much larger clone lies one base away.

Recombination joined TRBV11-3 with TRBJ1-4; too little of a D gene remains to name it. The sequenced sample was peripheral blood, obtained 28 days after the second AZD1222 dose. The sequence derives from an adult who received the AZD1222 COVID-19 vaccine. In nucleotides, the sequence is TGTGCCAGCAGCTCCGGTCGGGTAACTAATGAAAAACTGTTTTTT. The encoded protein is CASSSGRVTNEKLFF.